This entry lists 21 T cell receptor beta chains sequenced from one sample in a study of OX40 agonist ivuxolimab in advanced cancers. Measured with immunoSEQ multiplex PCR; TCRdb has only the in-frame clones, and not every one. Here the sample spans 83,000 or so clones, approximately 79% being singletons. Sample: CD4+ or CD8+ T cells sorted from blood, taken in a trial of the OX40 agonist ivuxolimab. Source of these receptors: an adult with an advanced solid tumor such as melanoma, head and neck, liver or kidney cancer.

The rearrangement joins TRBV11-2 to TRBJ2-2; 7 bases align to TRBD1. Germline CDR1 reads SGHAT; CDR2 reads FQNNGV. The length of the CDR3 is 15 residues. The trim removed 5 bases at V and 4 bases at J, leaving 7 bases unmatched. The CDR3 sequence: CASSPTGVGTGELFF. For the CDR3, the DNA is TGTGCCAGCAGCCCCACAGGGGTTGGCACCGGGGAGCTGTTTTTT.

The CDR3 region has the DNA TGTGCCAGCAGCGTAGGGGCAGGGGGGAGAGAGACCCAGTACTTC. Amino acids: CASSVGAGGRETQYF. This chain links TRBV9 with TRBJ2-5; tentatively, D is TRBD1 (7 bases). The V end was cut by 0 bases, the J end by 4 bases, with 13 bases between. There are 15 residues in the CDR3. The V gene's germline CDR1 is SGDLS and CDR2 YYNGEE.

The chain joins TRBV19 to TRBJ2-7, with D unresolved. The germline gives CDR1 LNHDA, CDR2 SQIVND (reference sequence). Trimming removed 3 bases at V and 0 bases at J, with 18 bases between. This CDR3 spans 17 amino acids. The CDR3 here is CASSIPPKATNSYEQYF. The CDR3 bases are TGTGCCAGTAGTATCCCCCCAAAGGCAACCAACTCCTACGAGCAGTACTTC.

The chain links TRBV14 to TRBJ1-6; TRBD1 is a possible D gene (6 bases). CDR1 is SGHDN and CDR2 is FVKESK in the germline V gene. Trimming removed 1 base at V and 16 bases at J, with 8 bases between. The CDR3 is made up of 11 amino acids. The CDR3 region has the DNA TGTGCCAGCAGCCAAGTGGGGACACTCCACTTT. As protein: CASSQVGTLHF.

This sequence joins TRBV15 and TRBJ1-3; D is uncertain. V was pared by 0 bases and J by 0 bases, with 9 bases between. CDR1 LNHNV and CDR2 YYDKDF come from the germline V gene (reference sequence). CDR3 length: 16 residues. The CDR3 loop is CATSRDHGDSGNTIYF. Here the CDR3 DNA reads TGTGCCACCAGCAGAGATCATGGAGACTCTGGAAACACCATATATTTT. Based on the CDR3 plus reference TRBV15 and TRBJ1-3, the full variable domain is DAMVIQNPRYQVTQFGKPVTLSCSQTLNHNVMYWYQQKSSQAPKLLFHYYDKDFNNEADTPDNFQSRRPNTSFCFLDIRSPGLGDTAMYLCATSRDHGDSGNTIYFGEGSWLTVV.

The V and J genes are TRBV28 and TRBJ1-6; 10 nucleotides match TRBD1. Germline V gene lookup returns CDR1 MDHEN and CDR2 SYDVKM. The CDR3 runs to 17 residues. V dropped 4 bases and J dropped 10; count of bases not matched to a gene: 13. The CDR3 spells CASSSATYGTGVSPLHF. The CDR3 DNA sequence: TGTGCCAGCAGTTCCGCCACATACGGGACAGGGGTGTCACCCCTCCACTTT.

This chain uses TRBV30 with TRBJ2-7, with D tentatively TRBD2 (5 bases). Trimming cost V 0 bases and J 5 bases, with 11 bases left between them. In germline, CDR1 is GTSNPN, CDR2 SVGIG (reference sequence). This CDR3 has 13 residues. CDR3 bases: TGTGCCTGGAGTGTACGGGGTTTGAACGAGCAGTACTTC. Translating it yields CAWSVRGLNEQYF. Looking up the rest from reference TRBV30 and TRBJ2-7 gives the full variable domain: SQTIHQWPATLVQPVGSPLSLECTVEGTSNPNLYWYRQAAGRGLQLLFYSVGIGQISSEVPQNLSASRPQDRQFILSSKKLLLSDSGFYLCAWSVRGLNEQYFGPGTRLTVT.

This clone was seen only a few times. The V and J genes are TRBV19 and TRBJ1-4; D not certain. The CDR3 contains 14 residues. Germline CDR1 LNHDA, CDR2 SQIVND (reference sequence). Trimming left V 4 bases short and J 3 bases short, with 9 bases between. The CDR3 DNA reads TGTGCCAGTAGTACAGCCGGGGCTAATGAAAAACTGTTTTTT. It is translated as CASSTAGANEKLFF. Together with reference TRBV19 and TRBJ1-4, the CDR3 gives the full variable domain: DGGITQSPKYLFRKEGQNVTLSCEQNLNHDAMYWYRQDPGQGLRLIYYSQIVNDFQKGDIAEGYSVSREKKESFPLTVTSAQKNPTAFYLCASSTAGANEKLFFGSGTQLSVL.

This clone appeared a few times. The CDR3 sequence: CASSLDGRVEDGYTF. DNA of the CDR3: TGCGCCAGCAGCTTGGATGGCAGGGTAGAGGATGGCTACACCTTC. The chain carries TRBV5-1 and TRBJ1-2, with D possibly matching TRBD1 (5 bases). The V and J ends lost 0 bases and 6 bases respectively, with 15 bases between them. Germline V lookup: CDR1 SGHRS, CDR2 YFSETQ. CDR3 length equals 15 residues.

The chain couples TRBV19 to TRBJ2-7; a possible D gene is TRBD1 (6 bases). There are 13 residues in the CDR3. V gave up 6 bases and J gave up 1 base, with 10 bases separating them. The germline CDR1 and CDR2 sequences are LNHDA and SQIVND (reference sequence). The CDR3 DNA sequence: TGTGCCAGTAGACAGGGCGGATCCTACGAGCAGTACTTC. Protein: CASRQGGSYEQYF.

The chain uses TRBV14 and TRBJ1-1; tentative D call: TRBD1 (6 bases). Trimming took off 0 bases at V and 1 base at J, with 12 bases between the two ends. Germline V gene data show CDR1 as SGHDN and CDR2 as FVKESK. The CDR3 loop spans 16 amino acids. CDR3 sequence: CASSQDQTGENTEAFF. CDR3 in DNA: TGTGCCAGCAGCCAAGATCAGACAGGCGAGAACACTGAAGCTTTCTTT. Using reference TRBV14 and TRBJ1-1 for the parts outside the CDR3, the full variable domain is EAGVTQFPSHSVIEKGQTVTLRCDPISGHDNLYWYRRVMGKEIKFLLHFVKESKQDESGMPNNRFLAERTGGTYSTLKVQPAELEDSGVYFCASSQDQTGENTEAFFGQGTRLTVV.

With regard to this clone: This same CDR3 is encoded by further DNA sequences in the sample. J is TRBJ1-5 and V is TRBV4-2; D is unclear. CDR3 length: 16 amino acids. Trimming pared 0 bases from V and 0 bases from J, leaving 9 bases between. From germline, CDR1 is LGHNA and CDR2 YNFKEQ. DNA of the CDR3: TGTGCCAGCAGCCAAGAAGGACCGTATAGCAATCAGCCCCAGCATTTT. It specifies CASSQEGPYSNQPQHF.

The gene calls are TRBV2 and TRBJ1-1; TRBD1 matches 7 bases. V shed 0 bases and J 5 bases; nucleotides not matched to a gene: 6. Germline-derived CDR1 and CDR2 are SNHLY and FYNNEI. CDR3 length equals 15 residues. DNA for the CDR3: TGTGCCAGCAGTGAAGCCCAAACAGGGGAAACTGAAGCTTTCTTT. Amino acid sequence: CASSEAQTGETEAFF.

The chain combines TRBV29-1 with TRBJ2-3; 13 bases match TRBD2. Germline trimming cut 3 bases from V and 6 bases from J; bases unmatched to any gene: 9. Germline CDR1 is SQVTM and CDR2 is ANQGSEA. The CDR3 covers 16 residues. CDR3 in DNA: TGCAGCGTTGATGATACTAGCGGGGGGGGCCAGGATACGCAGTATTTT. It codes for CSVDDTSGGGQDTQYF.

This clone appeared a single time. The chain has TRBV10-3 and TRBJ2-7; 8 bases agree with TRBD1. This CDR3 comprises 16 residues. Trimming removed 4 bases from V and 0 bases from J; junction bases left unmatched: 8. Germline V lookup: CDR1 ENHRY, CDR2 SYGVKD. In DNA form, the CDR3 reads TGTGCCATCAGTGGGGGGGAAGGACAGGGCTCCTACGAGCAGTACTTC. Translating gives CAISGGEGQGSYEQYF.

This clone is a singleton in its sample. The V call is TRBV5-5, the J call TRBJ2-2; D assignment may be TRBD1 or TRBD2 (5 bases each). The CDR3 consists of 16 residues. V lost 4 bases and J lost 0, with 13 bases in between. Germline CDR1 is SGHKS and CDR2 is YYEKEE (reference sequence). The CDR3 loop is CASSRPGRSNTGELFF. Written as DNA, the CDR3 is TGTGCCAGCAGCCGACCGGGACGATCGAACACCGGGGAGCTGTTTTTT.

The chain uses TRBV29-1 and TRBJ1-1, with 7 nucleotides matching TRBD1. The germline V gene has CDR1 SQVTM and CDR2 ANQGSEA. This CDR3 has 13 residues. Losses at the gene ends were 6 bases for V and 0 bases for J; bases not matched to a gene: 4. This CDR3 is CSVAGQLNTEAFF. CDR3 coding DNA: TGCAGCGTGGCGGGACAGCTGAACACTGAAGCTTTCTTT.

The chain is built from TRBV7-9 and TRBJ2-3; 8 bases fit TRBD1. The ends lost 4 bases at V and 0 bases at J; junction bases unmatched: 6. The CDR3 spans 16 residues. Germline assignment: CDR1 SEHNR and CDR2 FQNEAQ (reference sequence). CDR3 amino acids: CASSYRRTGSTDTQYF. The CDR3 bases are TGTGCCAGCAGCTACCGTCGGACAGGGAGCACAGATACGCAGTATTTT.

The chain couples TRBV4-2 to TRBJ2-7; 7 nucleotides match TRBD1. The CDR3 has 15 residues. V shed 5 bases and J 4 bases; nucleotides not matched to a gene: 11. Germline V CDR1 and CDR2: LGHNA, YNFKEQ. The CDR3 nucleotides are TGTGCCAGCAGCAGCTCCGGGACAGACCCGTACGAGCAGTACTTC. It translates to CASSSSGTDPYEQYF.

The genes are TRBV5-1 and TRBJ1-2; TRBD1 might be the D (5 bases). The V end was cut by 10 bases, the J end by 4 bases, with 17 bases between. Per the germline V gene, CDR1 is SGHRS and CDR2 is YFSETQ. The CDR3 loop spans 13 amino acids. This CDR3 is CADPIGTIYGYTF. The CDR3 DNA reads TGCGCCGACCCCATTGGGACCATCTATGGCTACACCTTC. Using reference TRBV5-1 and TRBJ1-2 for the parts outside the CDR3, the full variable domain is KAGVTQTPRYLIKTRGQQVTLSCSPISGHRSVSWYQQTPGQGLQFLFEYFSETQRNKGNFPGRFSGRQFSNSRSEMNVSTLELGDSALYLCADPIGTIYGYTFGSGTRLTVV.

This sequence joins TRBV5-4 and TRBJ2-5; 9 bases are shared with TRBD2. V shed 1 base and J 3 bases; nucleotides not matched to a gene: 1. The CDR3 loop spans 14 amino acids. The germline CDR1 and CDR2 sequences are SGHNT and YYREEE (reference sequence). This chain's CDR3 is CASSLRLAEETQYF. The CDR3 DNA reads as TGTGCCAGCAGCTTGAGACTAGCGGAAGAGACCCAGTACTTC.